This T cell receptor beta chain stems from a study of response to subunit inactivated influenza vaccine. Points from the study as a whole: A suggestion made by the authors is that each seasonal influenza vaccination recruits few new T cells.

The CDR3 is 15 amino acids. Unmatched junction bases numbered 11, after V lost 7 bases and J lost 6 bases. Germline V CDR1 and CDR2: SGHRS, YFSETQ. One entry per CDR3 protein, called by TCRdb with MiXCR from the RT-PCR reads. Of roughly 500,000 distinct CDR3 sequences in the sample, approximately 22% were seen once. About this clonotype: The antigen is undetermined.

This sample also belongs to another study, concerning T cells expressing NK-cell markers. That work states: It was by 5'RACE template switching with UMIs that TCR beta cDNA was made. The authors sequenced eight donors, of whom seven were HCMV-seropositive and one was seronegative. Topping the CD3+CD56-NKG2C+ fraction as well were these clonotypes, in a few donors. Certain NKG2C+ T cell clones were expanded, and their HCMV specificity remained unclear.

Sample: CD4+ T cells sorted from PBMCs, taken 11 to 12 days after vaccination. The origin of this receptor is a man aged 45-65 years who received an inactivated influenza vaccine. The chain is built from TRBV5-1 and TRBJ1-2, with 11 bases matching TRBD1. For the CDR3, the DNA is TGCGCCAGCCACCTCCCCGGACAGGGGGCCGATGGCTACACCTTC. Protein sequence: CASHLPGQGADGYTF.